The next 19 T cell receptor beta chains were all read from a single sample in a study of blood T cell repertoires in COVID-19. Profiling relied on immunoSEQ multiplex PCR, and the TCRdb table lists in-frame clones only, not all of them. Of fewer than 180,000 clones in the sample, roughly 85% are singletons; the top ten hold roughly 3%. The sample comprised peripheral blood. The receptors here all came from a man aged 65 to 85 with acute or convalescent COVID-19.

The chain is built from TRBV5-6 and TRBJ1-2, with D possibly being TRBD1 (5 bases). Trimming left V 4 bases short and J 6 bases short, with 13 bases between. The CDR3 totals 13 residues. CDR1 is SGHDT and CDR2 is YYEEEE in the germline V gene. CDR3 in DNA: TGTGCCAGCAGCCTCGGACCGGGGGATGGCTACACCTTC. This codes for CASSLGPGDGYTF. Combining the CDR3 with reference TRBV5-6 and TRBJ1-2 gives the whole variable domain DAGVTQSPTHLIKTRGQQVTLRCSPKSGHDTVSWYQQALGQGPQFIFQYYEEEERQRGNFPDRFSGHQFPNYSSELNVNALLLGDSALYLCASSLGPGDGYTFGSGTRLTVV.

This rearrangement joins TRBV15 to TRBJ1-2; D is perhaps TRBD1 (5 bases). CDR3 length equals 15 residues. Germline V gene lookup returns CDR1 LNHNV and CDR2 YYDKDF (reference sequence). V lost 1 base and J lost 7, with 16 bases in between. CDR3 loop: CATSRVDPAGGGYTF. In nucleotides, the CDR3 is TGTGCCACCAGCAGAGTGGACCCGGCCGGGGGTGGCTACACCTTC. Supplemented by reference TRBV15 and TRBJ1-2, the full variable domain reads DAMVIQNPRYQVTQFGKPVTLSCSQTLNHNVMYWYQQKSSQAPKLLFHYYDKDFNNEADTPDNFQSRRPNTSFCFLDIRSPGLGDTAMYLCATSRVDPAGGGYTFGSGTRLTVV.

This clone was seen a few times. The J gene is TRBJ2-2, the V gene TRBV7-2; 12 bases map to TRBD2. The CDR3 is 15 amino acids. CDR1 SGHTA and CDR2 FQGNSA come from the germline V gene. With V trimmed by 3 bases and J by 6 bases, 2 bases remained unmatched. The CDR3 loop reads CASSLTSGSAGELFF. For the CDR3, the DNA is TGTGCCAGCAGCTTGACTAGCGGGAGTGCCGGGGAGCTGTTTTTT.

The gene calls are TRBV5-1 and TRBJ2-2, with 14 positions matching TRBD2. The trim removed 0 bases at V and 5 bases at J, leaving 0 bases unmatched. CDR3 length: 16 amino acids. CDR1 is SGHRS, CDR2 YFSETQ, per germline. CDR3 nucleotide sequence: TGCGCCAGCAGCTTGGGGACTAGCGGGAGGACCGGGGAGCTGTTTTTT. Protein sequence: CASSLGTSGRTGELFF.

The genes are TRBV5-1 and TRBJ2-5, with 12 bases lining up with TRBD2. Germline loops: CDR1 SGHRS, CDR2 YFSETQ. V gave up 5 bases and J gave up 2 bases; unmatched junction bases: 7. CDR3 length equals 16 residues. The CDR3 reads CASSFGTSGPQETQYF. The CDR3 DNA is TGCGCCAGCAGTTTTGGGACTAGCGGGCCTCAAGAGACCCAGTACTTC.

V gene TRBV24-1 combines with J gene TRBJ1-1; D perhaps matches TRBD1 (5 bases). This CDR3 is built from 12 residues. Germline CDR1 is KGHDR and CDR2 is SFDVKD. V was cut by 2 bases and J by 6 bases, with 6 bases left in between. The CDR3 DNA reads as TGTGCCACCAGTGATTGGGACTCTGAAGCTTTCTTT. Amino acid sequence: CATSDWDSEAFF.

This clone appeared a single time. The rearrangement joins TRBV7-2 to TRBJ2-3; D call uncertain. CDR3 size: 15 residues. Trimming took off 2 bases at V and 6 bases at J, with 15 bases between the two ends. Germline CDR1 is SGHTA and CDR2 is FQGNSA. The CDR3 loop reads CASSLSSASADTQYF. The DNA for the CDR3 is TGTGCCAGCAGCTTATCTTCCGCCAGCGCGGATACGCAGTATTTT.

This clone was counted a few times. The V call is TRBV30, the J call TRBJ1-2; D is unclear. V lost 2 bases, J lost 5 bases, and 9 bases lay in between. This CDR3 is built from 12 residues. Germline-derived CDR1 and CDR2 are GTSNPN and SVGIG (reference sequence). CDR3 sequence reads: CAWSTIEYGYTF. The CDR3 DNA reads TGTGCCTGGAGTACAATCGAATATGGCTACACCTTC.

This clone is a singleton in its sample. J is TRBJ1-1 and V is TRBV4-3, with D hard to call. The ends were cut back, 0 bases at V and 0 bases at J, with 8 bases in the middle. The V gene's germline CDR1 is LGHNA and CDR2 YSLEER. CDR3 length equals 15 residues. The CDR3 nucleotides are TGCGCCAGCAGCCAAGAAATGCAGATGAACACTGAAGCTTTCTTT. Encoded protein: CASSQEMQMNTEAFF.

This chain connects TRBV3-1 (or the pseudogene TRBV3-2) to TRBJ2-7; unclear D gene. CDR1 and CDR2 (germline): LGHDT, YNNKEL (reference sequence). The germline V and J ends were trimmed by 1 base and 2 bases, with 12 bases remaining between them. The CDR3 contains 15 residues. In nucleotides, the CDR3 is TGTGCCAGCAGCCAAGCGCGGCGAGGTCCCTACGAGCAGTACTTC. Amino acids: CASSQARRGPYEQYF.

The rearrangement uses TRBV29-1 and TRBJ1-1; 7 bases are shared with TRBD1. Germline CDR1 is SQVTM and CDR2 is ANQGSEA. Trimming at V came to 6 bases and at J to 0 bases, leaving 7 bases not matched to a gene. The CDR3 contains 14 residues. The CDR3 DNA sequence: TGCAGCGTCCTACAGGGGAGGATGAACACTGAAGCTTTCTTT. The encoded protein is CSVLQGRMNTEAFF.

The chain employs TRBV28 and TRBJ2-1, with 9 nucleotides matching TRBD2. The CDR3 has 16 amino acids. Per the germline V gene, CDR1 is MDHEN and CDR2 is SYDVKM. V dropped 5 bases and J dropped 0; count of bases not matched to a gene: 5. The CDR3 is CASSDTSGSSYNEQFF. CDR3 sequence (DNA): TGTGCCAGCAGTGACACTAGCGGGTCCTCCTACAATGAGCAGTTCTTC.

V and J are TRBV24-1 and TRBJ1-1, with 8 bases aligning to TRBD1. V shed 9 bases and J 3 bases; nucleotides not matched to a gene: 5. This CDR3 comprises 13 residues. Germline V gene lookup returns CDR1 KGHDR and CDR2 SFDVKD. The CDR3 bases are TGTGCCACCGCAGGGGGCGGTGACACTGAAGCTTTCTTT. Its translation is CATAGGGDTEAFF.

The J gene is TRBJ2-3, the V gene TRBV18, with TRBD1 matching 8 bases. V was pared by 5 bases and J by 2 bases, with 6 bases of the junction left unmatched. Germline V gives CDR1 KGHSH, CDR2 LQKENI. CDR3 length: 15 amino acids. The CDR3 region is CASSLRQGNTDTQYF. CDR3 coding DNA: TGTGCCAGCTCATTAAGACAGGGGAACACAGATACGCAGTATTTT.

The J gene is TRBJ2-1, the V gene TRBV19; TRBD2 agrees at 13 bases. This CDR3 comprises 18 residues. V shed 5 bases and J 7 bases; nucleotides not matched to a gene: 14. CDR1 is LNHDA and CDR2 is SQIVND in the germline V gene (reference sequence). The CDR3 nucleotides read TGTGCCAGTAGTCCAACTAGCGGGAGGGGGGCGGCCGCGAATGAGCAGTTCTTC. Translating gives CASSPTSGRGAAANEQFF.

This chain connects TRBV29-1 to TRBJ2-7, with D maybe TRBD2 (5 bases). Germline V gene data show CDR1 as SQVTM and CDR2 as ANQGSEA. The CDR3 has 13 amino acids. Trimming took off 7 bases at V and 3 bases at J, with 16 bases between the two ends. CDR3: CSARTEVSYEQYF. The CDR3 DNA is TGCAGCGCCAGGACGGAGGTTAGCTACGAGCAGTACTTC.

This sequence joins TRBV16 and TRBJ1-3; D gene ambiguous. V was trimmed by 4 bases and J by 5 bases, leaving 15 bases between them. CDR3 length equals 15 residues. Germline V gene data show CDR1 as KGHSY and CDR2 as FQNENV. CDR3 nucleotides: TGTGCCAGCAGCCCCCGTGCGGGCATGAGAAACACCATATATTTT. The encoded protein is CASSPRAGMRNTIYF.

The chain carries TRBV14 and TRBJ2-1, with D possibly TRBD2 on 6 matching bases. V was cut by 4 bases and J by 0 bases, with 10 bases left in between. Germline CDR1 SGHDN, CDR2 FVKESK. This CDR3 has 15 amino acids. This CDR3 reads CASSPGTHSYNEQFF. The CDR3 region has the DNA TGTGCCAGCAGCCCAGGGACTCACTCCTACAATGAGCAGTTCTTC.

This sequence joins TRBV2 and TRBJ1-1; 7 bases are a match to TRBD1. CDR1 and CDR2 (germline): SNHLY, FYNNEI. V lost 4 bases and J lost 5; bases outside the gene matches: 4. There are 13 residues in the CDR3. The CDR3 sequence is CASSGQGVTEAFF. Written as DNA, the CDR3 is TGTGCCAGCAGTGGGCAGGGGGTAACTGAAGCTTTCTTT.